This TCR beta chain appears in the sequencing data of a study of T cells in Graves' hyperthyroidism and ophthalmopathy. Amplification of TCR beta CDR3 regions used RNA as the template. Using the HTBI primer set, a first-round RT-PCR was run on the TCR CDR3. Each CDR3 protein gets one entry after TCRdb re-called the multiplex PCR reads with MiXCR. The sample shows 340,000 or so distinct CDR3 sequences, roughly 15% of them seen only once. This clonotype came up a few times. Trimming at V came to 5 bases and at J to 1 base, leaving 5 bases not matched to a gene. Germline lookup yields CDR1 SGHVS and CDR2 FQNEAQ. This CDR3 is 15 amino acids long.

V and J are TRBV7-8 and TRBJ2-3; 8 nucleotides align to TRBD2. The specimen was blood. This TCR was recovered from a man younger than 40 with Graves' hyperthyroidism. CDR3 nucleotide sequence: TGTGCCAGCAGCGGACTAGCCTCTCGCACAGATACGCAGTATTTT. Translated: CASSGLASRTDTQYF.